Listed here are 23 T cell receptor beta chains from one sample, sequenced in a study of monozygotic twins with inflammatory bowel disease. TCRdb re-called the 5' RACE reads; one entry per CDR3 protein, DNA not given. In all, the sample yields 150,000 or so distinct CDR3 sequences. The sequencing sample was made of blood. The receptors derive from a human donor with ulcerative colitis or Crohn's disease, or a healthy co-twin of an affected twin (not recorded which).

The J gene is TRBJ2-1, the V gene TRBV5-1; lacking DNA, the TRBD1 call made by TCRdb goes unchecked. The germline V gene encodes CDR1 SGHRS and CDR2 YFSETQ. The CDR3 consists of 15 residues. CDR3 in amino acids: CASSLTGGTLDEQFF.

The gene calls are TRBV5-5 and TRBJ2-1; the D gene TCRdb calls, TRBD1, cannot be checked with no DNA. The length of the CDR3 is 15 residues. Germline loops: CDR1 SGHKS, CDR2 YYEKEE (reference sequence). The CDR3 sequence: CASSFRGLGNNEQFF. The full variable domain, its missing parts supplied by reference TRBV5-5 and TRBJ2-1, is DAGVTQSPTHLIKTRGQQVTLRCSPISGHKSVSWYQQVLGQGPQFIFQYYEKEERGRGNFPDRFSARQFPNYSSELNVNALLLGDSALYLCASSFRGLGNNEQFFGPGTRLTVL.

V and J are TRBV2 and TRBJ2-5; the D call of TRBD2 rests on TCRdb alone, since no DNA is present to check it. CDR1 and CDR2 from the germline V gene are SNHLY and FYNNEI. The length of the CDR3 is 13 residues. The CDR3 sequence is CASSRTTKETQYF. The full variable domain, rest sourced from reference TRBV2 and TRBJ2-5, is EPEVTQTPSHQVTQMGQEVILRCVPISNHLYFYWYRQILGQKVEFLVSFYNNEISEKSEIFDDQFSVERPDGSNFTLKIRSTKLEDSAMYFCASSRTTKETQYFGPGTRLLVL.

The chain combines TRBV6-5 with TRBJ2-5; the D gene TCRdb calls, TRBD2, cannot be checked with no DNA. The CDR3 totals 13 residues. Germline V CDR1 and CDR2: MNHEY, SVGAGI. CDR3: CASRQPPQETQYF.

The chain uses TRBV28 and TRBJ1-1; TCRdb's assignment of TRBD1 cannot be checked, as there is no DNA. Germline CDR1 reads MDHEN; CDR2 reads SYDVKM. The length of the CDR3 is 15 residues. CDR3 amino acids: CASSIGPGWNTEAFF. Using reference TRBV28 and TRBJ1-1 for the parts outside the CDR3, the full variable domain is DVKVTQSSRYLVKRTGEKVFLECVQDMDHENMFWYRQDPGLGLRLIYFSYDVKMKEKGDIPEGYSVSREKKERFSLILESASTNQTSMYLCASSIGPGWNTEAFFGQGTRLTVV.

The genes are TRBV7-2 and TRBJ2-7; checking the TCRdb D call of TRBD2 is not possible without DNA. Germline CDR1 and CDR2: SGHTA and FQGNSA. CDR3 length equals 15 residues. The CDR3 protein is CASSLAPNGYYEQYF. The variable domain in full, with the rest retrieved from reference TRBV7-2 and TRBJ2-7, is GAGVSQSPSNKVTEKGKDVELRCDPISGHTALYWYRQSLGQGLEFLIYFQGNSAPDKSGLPSDRFSAERTGGSVSTLTIQRTQQEDSAVYLCASSLAPNGYYEQYFGPGTRLTVT.

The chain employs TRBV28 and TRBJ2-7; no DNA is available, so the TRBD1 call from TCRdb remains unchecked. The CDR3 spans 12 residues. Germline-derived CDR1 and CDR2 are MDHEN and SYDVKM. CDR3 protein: CAVQGSSYEQYF.

The CDR3 loop is CASSVRGGTNTGELFF. The rearrangement joins TRBV5-1 to TRBJ2-2; TCRdb lists TRBD2, though no DNA is available to test this call. Germline V gene data show CDR1 as SGHRS and CDR2 as YFSETQ. The CDR3 consists of 16 residues.

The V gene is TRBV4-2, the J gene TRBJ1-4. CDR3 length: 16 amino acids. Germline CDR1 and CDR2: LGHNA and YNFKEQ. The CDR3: CASSQDMGEENEKLFF.

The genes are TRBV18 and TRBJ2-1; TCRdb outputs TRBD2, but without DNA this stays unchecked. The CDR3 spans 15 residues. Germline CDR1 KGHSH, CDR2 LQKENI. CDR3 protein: CASSPQTAGANEQFF.

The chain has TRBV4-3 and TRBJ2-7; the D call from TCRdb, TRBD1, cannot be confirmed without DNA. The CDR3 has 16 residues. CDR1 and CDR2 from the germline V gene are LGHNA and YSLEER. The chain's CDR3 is CASSQEFADITYEQYF.

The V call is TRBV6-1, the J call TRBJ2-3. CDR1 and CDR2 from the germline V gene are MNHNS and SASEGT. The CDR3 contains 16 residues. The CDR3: CASSVDGRRSTDTQYF.

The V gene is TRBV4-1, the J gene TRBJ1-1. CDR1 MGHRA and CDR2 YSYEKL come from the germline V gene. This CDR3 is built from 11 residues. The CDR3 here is CASSQARRAFF.

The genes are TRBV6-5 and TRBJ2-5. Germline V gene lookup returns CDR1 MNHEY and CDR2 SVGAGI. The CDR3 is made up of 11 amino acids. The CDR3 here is CASASEETQYF.

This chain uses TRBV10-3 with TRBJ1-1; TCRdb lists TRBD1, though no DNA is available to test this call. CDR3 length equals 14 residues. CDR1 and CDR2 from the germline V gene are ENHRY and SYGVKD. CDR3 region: CAISLRDRETEAFF.

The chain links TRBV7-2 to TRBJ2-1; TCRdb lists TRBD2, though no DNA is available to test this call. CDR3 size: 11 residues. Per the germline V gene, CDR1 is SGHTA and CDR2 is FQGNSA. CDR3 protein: CASSSSRQQFF.

CDR3 amino acids: CASSHVPEKTYF. The chain joins TRBV14 to TRBJ1-3. The CDR3 contains 12 residues. Germline CDR1 and CDR2: SGHDN and FVKESK.

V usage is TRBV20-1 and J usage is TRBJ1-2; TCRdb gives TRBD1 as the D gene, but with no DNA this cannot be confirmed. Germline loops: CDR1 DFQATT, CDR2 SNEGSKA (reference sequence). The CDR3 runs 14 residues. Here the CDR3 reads CSARDRGHNYGYTF.

The CDR3 loop reads CASSFGDRYTGELFF. The V and J genes are TRBV7-2 and TRBJ2-2; the D call from TCRdb, TRBD1, cannot be confirmed without DNA. The CDR3 is 15 amino acids. Germline loops: CDR1 SGHTA, CDR2 FQGNSA.

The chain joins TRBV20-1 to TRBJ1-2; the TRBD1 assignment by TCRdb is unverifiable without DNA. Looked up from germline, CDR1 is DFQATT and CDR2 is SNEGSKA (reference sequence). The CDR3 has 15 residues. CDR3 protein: CSARDWQGARGGYTF.

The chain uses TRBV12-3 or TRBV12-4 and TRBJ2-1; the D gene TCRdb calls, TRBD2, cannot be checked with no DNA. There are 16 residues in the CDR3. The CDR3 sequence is CASSLRLAETYNEQFF.

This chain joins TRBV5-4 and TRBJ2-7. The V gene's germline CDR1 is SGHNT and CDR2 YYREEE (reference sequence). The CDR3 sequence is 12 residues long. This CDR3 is CASSSDSNEQYF.

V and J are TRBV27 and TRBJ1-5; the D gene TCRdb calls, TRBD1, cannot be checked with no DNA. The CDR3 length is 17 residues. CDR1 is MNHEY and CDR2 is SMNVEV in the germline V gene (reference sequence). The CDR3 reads CASSLFYRDPGGQPQHF.